This T cell receptor (beta chain) was recovered during a study of blood T cell repertoires in COVID-19 (dated by TCRdb to the early 2020s). With respect to the entire study: The collaborator samples originated in the United States, Italy and Spain and spanned the acute and convalescent phases of COVID-19. The material from the prospective study consisted of cDNA or gDNA derived from T cells, B-cell-depleted T cells, or PBMCs. The dataset comprised deeply sampled blood TCRbeta repertoires from subjects exposed to, actively infected with, or recovered from COVID-19. A freely available public database, intended as a resource for researchers studying the immune response to SARS-CoV-2, is where the repertoires were released. Samples were obtained from the ongoing ImmuneRACE study (first 160 participants) and from over a thousand subjects provided by 6 global collaborators. A de-identified subject ID, COVID-19 status, age in years and sex were almost always included in the sample metadata. Where HLA class I and class II types were available, the types were taken from metadata supplied by the sample provider, not from assay-based typing.

TCRbeta CDR3 regions were amplified from genomic DNA by means of the immunoSEQ Assay, a bias-controlled multiplex PCR. In the paper's pipeline: Within the assay, amplification of reference gene primers was used to estimate how many nucleated cells each sample contained. To quantify the absolute abundance of each unique TCRbeta CDR3 rearrangement, sequence reads were collapsed and filtered. For each sample, productive Simpson clonality was calculated as the square root of Simpson's diversity index over productive rearrangements. TCRdb limited this immuneACCESS table to in-frame rearrangements with V and J called. A share of clones is missing; checked studies link under half to unresolved V genes, and the rest is unexplained. Clonal size and the V and J genes are those of that table, whereas D and trimming came from the DNA. The sample profile shows some 310,000 clones; 87% of them were found once. Clones ranked in the top ten supply 1% of the sample.

With respect to this clone: Its antigen has not been determined. No quality values exist for individual bases; no much larger clone is one base distant.

The germline V gene encodes CDR1 LGHDT and CDR2 YNNKEL (reference sequence). There are 14 amino acids in the CDR3, from cysteine to phenylalanine inclusive. The read is trimmed to its CDR3 DNA, 42 bases read in frame from base 1. The junction carries 17 bases between V and J, which are trimmed by 4 bases and 8 bases respectively. General findings and caveats noted by the study authors: How much clinical and demographic metadata was included differed by source and by participant, and the metadata was provided uncurated.

Collaborating institutions collected whole blood in K2EDTA tubes following their own protocols. For TCRbeta analysis, collaborators shipped samples as frozen whole blood, isolated PBMCs, or DNA extracted from either of those sample types. The rearranged chain carries TRBV3-1 (or the pseudogene TRBV3-2) and TRBJ2-5; no D gene is confidently identified. The sample taken for sequencing was peripheral blood. The receptor was isolated from a man aged 45 to 65 with active or convalescent COVID-19. CDR3 region: CASSPSPLLRTQYF. The bases read TGTGCCAGCAGCCCTAGTCCTCTTCTTCGTACCCAGTACTTC.